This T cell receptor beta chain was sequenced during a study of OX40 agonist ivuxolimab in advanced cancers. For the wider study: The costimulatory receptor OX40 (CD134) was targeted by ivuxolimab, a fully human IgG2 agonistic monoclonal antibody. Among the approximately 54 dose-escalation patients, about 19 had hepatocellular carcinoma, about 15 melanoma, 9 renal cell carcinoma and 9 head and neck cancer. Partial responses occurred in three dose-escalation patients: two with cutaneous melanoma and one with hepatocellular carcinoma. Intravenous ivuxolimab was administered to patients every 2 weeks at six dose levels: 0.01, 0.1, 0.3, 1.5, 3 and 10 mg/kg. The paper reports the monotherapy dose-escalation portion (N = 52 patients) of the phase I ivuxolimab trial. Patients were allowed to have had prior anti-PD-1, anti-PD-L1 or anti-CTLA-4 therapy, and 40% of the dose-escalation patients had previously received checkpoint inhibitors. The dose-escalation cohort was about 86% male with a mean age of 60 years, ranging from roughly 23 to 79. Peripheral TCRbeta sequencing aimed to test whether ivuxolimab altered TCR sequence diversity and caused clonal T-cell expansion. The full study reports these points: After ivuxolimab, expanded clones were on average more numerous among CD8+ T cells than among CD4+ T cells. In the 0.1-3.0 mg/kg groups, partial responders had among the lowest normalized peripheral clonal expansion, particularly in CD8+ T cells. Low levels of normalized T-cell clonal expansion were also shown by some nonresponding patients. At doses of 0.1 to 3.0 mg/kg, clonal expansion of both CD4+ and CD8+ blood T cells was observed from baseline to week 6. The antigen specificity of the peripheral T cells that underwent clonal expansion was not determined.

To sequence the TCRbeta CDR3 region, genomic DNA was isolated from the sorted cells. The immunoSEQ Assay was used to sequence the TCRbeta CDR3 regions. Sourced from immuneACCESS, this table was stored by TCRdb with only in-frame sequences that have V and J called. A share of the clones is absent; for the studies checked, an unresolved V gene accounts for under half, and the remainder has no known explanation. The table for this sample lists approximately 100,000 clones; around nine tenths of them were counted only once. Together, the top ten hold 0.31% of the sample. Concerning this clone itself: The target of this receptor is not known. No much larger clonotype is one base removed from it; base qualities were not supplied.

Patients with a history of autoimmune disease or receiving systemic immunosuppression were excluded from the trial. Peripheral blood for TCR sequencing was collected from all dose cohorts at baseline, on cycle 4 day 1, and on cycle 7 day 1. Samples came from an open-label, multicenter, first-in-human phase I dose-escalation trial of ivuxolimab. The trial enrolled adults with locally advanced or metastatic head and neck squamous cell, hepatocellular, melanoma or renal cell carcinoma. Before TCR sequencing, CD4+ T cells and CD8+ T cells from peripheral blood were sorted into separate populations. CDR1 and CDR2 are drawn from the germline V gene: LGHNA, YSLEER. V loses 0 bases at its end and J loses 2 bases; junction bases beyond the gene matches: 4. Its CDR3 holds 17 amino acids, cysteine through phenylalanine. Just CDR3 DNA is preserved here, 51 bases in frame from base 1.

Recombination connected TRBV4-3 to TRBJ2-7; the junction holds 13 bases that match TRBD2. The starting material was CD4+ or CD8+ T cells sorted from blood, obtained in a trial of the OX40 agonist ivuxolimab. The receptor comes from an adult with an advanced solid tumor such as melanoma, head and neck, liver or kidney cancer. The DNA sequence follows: TGCGCCAGCAGCCAAGAACGAGGACTAGCGGGAGCCTACGAGCAGTACTTC. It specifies CASSQERGLAGAYEQYF.